The 13 T cell receptor beta chains given below trace back to one sample, sequenced in a study of regulatory T cells in long-lasting Graves disease. Construction of the TCR beta libraries employed iRepertoire HTBI primers in conjunction with Arm-PCR of CDR3 regions. One entry per CDR3 protein results from TCRdb running MiXCR on the multiplex PCR reads. The sample holds 380,000 or so distinct CDR3 sequences, about 16% seen once. The time point was: newly diagnosed GD, antithyroid drugs for less than 3 months. PBMC-derived RNA was used for the TCR library. In addition, the sample was reused for a study of T cells in Graves' hyperthyroidism and ophthalmopathy.

The input for sequencing was peripheral blood mononuclear cells (PBMCs), taken at new diagnosis, from a patient treated with antithyroid drugs. The source of these receptors is a woman aged 18-29 years with Graves disease.

The rearrangement uses TRBV6-2 or TRBV6-3 and TRBJ2-1; TRBD1 matches 9 bases. The CDR3 is made up of 16 amino acids. The germline CDR1 and CDR2 sequences are MNHEY and SVGEGT. V lost 3 bases, J lost 2 bases, and 5 bases stayed unmatched. The DNA for the CDR3 is TGTGCCAGCAGTTATCGGAGGACAGGGGCCTACAATGAGCAGTTCTTC. The encoded protein is CASSYRRTGAYNEQFF.

The V gene is TRBV2, the J gene TRBJ2-1; D gene uncertain. The CDR3 runs to 14 residues. Trimming pared 2 bases from V and 6 bases from J, leaving 11 bases between. CDR1 is SNHLY and CDR2 is FYNNEI in the germline V gene. CDR3 sequence reads: CASSEMTEINEQFF. In DNA form, the CDR3 reads TGTGCCAGCAGTGAAATGACGGAGATCAATGAGCAGTTCTTC.

The V gene is TRBV7-3, the J gene TRBJ2-3, with TRBD2 identical over 8 bases. The CDR3 is made up of 15 amino acids. V lost 5 bases and J lost 3; bases outside the gene matches: 7. From germline, CDR1 is SGHTA and CDR2 FQGTGA. As DNA, the CDR3 is TGTGCCAGCAGCATAAGCGGGAGTGAAACAGATACGCAGTATTTT. It is translated as CASSISGSETDTQYF.

This clonotype was seen a handful of times. The chain combines TRBV5-1 with TRBJ1-1; a possible D gene is TRBD1 (6 bases). Germline lookup yields CDR1 SGHRS and CDR2 YFSETQ. The CDR3 length is 15 residues. The V and J ends lost 0 bases and 7 bases respectively, with 16 bases between them. The DNA for the CDR3 is TGCGCCAGCAGCTTGGGGGAAGACAGGTACAATGAAGCTTTCTTT. Translated: CASSLGEDRYNEAFF.

This clonotype appeared many times. The V call is TRBV3-1, the J call TRBJ1-4, with D maybe TRBD1 (5 bases). Trimming pared 9 bases from V and 0 bases from J, leaving 11 bases between. Germline-derived CDR1 and CDR2 are LGHDT and YNNKEL (reference sequence). The CDR3 totals 14 residues. DNA for the CDR3: TGTGCCAGTGGGGGGGACGCAACTAATGAAAAACTGTTTTTT. Its protein product is CASGGDATNEKLFF.

This clonotype has at least ten counts. The chain's CDR3 is CATSRDPGAQETQYF. Written as DNA, the CDR3 is TGTGCCACCAGCAGAGACCCAGGGGCCCAAGAGACCCAGTACTTC. This chain connects TRBV15 to TRBJ2-5; a possible D gene is TRBD1 (6 bases). This CDR3 is built from 15 residues. V was pared by 0 bases and J by 1 base, with 9 bases between. CDR1 and CDR2 from the germline V gene are LNHNV and YYDKDF (reference sequence). Using reference TRBV15 and TRBJ2-5 for the parts outside the CDR3, the full variable domain is DAMVIQNPRYQVTQFGKPVTLSCSQTLNHNVMYWYQQKSSQAPKLLFHYYDKDFNNEADTPDNFQSRRPNTSFCFLDIRSPGLGDTAMYLCATSRDPGAQETQYFGPGTRLLVL.

At least ten counts were recorded for this clonotype. J is TRBJ2-4 and V is TRBV3-1; no reliable D call. V dropped 2 bases and J dropped 0 bases, with 14 bases sitting between them. The CDR3 runs to 17 residues. The germline CDR1 and CDR2 sequences are LGHDT and YNNKEL (reference sequence). Written as DNA, the CDR3 is TGTGCCAGCAGCCAACGGCCCCGGACCTCAGCCAAAAACATTCAGTACTTC. Translated, it gives CASSQRPRTSAKNIQYF.

This clonotype has just a few counts. This chain links TRBV19 with TRBJ2-7, with 12 bases lining up with TRBD1. The CDR3 has 15 amino acids. V dropped 5 bases and J dropped 5; count of bases not matched to a gene: 7. Germline V gene lookup returns CDR1 LNHDA and CDR2 SQIVND (reference sequence). As DNA, the CDR3 is TGTGCCAGTAGTCCCACGGGACAGGGGGCCCACGAGCAGTACTTC. Translating gives CASSPTGQGAHEQYF.

As regards this clonotype: A single base separates this from a much larger clone, so it may be a read error. This chain joins TRBV6-1 and TRBJ2-3; D is possibly TRBD2 (5 bases). The better agreement between TRBJ2-1 and the DNA end casts doubt on the J call. CDR1 is MNHNS, CDR2 SASEGT, per germline. CDR3 length equals 14 residues. The CDR3 DNA follows: TGTGCCAGCAGTGAGGCACAGCGGTCAGGTGAGCAGTTCTTC. Translated, it gives CASSEAQRSGEQFF.

This chain connects TRBV7-2 to TRBJ2-1; D is perhaps TRBD1 or TRBD2 (5 bases each). The CDR3 is 15 residues long. Germline CDR1 is SGHTA and CDR2 is FQGNSA. Trimming cost V 5 bases and J 0 bases, with 11 bases left between them. The CDR3 nucleotides are TGTGCCAGCAGCGAGGGGTTCGGCTCCTACAATGAGCAGTTCTTC. Its protein product is CASSEGFGSYNEQFF.

This clonotype was counted at least ten times. For the CDR3, the DNA is TGCAGTGCCACAAAGGACTCCAGTAATAGGCAGTATTTT. It is translated as CSATKDSSNRQYF. This chain connects TRBV20-1 to TRBJ2-3; TRBD2 is a possible D gene (5 bases). This CDR3 is built from 13 residues. Per the germline V gene, CDR1 is DFQATT and CDR2 is SNEGSKA (reference sequence). V was cut by 6 bases and J by 11 bases, with 21 bases left in between.

This chain uses TRBV7-9 with TRBJ2-3; D not resolved. Trimming pared 5 bases from V and 0 bases from J, leaving 12 bases between. Germline V CDR1 and CDR2: SEHNR, FQNEAQ (reference sequence). This CDR3 region has 15 residues. In DNA form, the CDR3 reads TGTGCCAGCAGCCCCCCGGATGGAAGCACAGATACGCAGTATTTT. Residues: CASSPPDGSTDTQYF. The entire variable domain, with the rest obtained from reference TRBV7-9 and TRBJ2-3, is as follows: DTGVSQNPRHKITKRGQNVTFRCDPISEHNRLYWYRQTLGQGPEFLTYFQNEAQLEKSRLLSDRFSAERPKGSFSTLEIQRTEQGDSAMYLCASSPPDGSTDTQYFGPGTRLTVL.

Concerning this clonotype: A far larger clone differs by one base, so this is likely a read error. The CDR3 end shows no conserved phenylalanine or tryptophan, and so a read error is likely. The chain has TRBV30 and TRBJ2-3; 7 bases are shared with TRBD1. The DNA end is a closer match to TRBJ1-1, so the J assignment may be wrong. From germline, CDR1 is GTSNPN and CDR2 SVGIG (reference sequence). This CDR3 comprises 14 residues. This CDR3 reads CAWRVGGKGTEAFL. In nucleotides, the CDR3 is TGTGCCTGGAGAGTAGGGGGCAAGGGCACTGAAGCTTTCCTT.